Sequencing of this TCR beta chain was carried out in a study of OX40 agonist ivuxolimab in advanced cancers. Study-level results: At doses 0.1 to 3.0 mg/kg, CD4+ and CD8+ clones expanded.

V gave up 2 bases and J gave up 5 bases; unmatched junction bases: 8. The CDR3 spans 16 residues. Germline CDR1 and CDR2: SGHAT and FQDESV (reference sequence). As regards this clone: Its antigen is unidentified.

Repertoires were generated with immunoSEQ multiplex PCR, while TCRdb's copy carries only in-frame clones and drops some. The sample records fewer than 45,000 clones, 80% to 90% being singletons. This chain connects TRBV11-1 to TRBJ2-1; 8 bases fit TRBD1. The sequenced sample was CD4+ or CD8+ T cells sorted from blood, obtained in a trial of the OX40 agonist ivuxolimab. The clonotype was recovered from an adult with an advanced solid tumor such as melanoma, head and neck, liver or kidney cancer. The CDR3 nucleotides read TGTGCCAGCAGCTTACGGAGCAGGGGGCTTCACAATGAGCAGTTCTTC. Translated, it gives CASSLRSRGLHNEQFF.